These T cell receptor beta chains were read from a single sample in a study of cytomegalovirus exposure and HLA in healthy donors. The table came from immunoSEQ multiplex PCR; TCRdb's copy has only in-frame clones and leaves some out. The sample lists under 200,000 clones, roughly 90% seen once, with approximately 0.31% in the top ten. The specimen was PBMCs. The receptor source for this set is a young woman in good health and CMV-seronegative. Each CDR3 is given with its conserved first and last residue. The D gene is left open where the match is weak. Not all rows give a size; the values are once, few, many and, for expanded clones, a class.

V gene: TRBV19
CDR3 length: 14
J gene: TRBJ2-1
clone size: .
D gene: TRBD2
CDR3 protein: CASSRLAGNNEQFF
CDR3 DNA: TGTGCCAGTAGCCGACTAGCGGGCAATAATGAGCAGTTCTTC

V gene: TRBV9
CDR3 length: 15
J gene: TRBJ2-5
clone size: .
D gene: TRBD1
CDR3 protein: CASSVAGTGQETQYF
CDR3 DNA: TGTGCCAGCAGCGTGGCCGGGACAGGGCAAGAGACCCAGTACTTC

V gene: TRBV20-1
CDR3 length: 11
J gene: TRBJ2-7
clone size: .
D gene: .
CDR3 protein: CSARVGEAQYF
CDR3 DNA: TGCAGTGCTAGAGTCGGGGAGGCGCAGTACTTC

V gene: TRBV4-2
CDR3 length: 15
J gene: TRBJ1-4
clone size: once
D gene: TRBD1
CDR3 protein: CASSQEHRGNEKLFF
CDR3 DNA: TGTGCCAGCAGCCAAGAGCACAGGGGAAATGAAAAACTGTTTTTT

V gene: TRBV28
CDR3 length: 12
J gene: TRBJ1-5
clone size: .
D gene: .
CDR3 protein: CASSYGYQPQHF
CDR3 DNA: TGTGCCAGCAGTTACGGGTATCAGCCCCAGCATTTT

V gene: TRBV9
CDR3 length: 16
J gene: TRBJ2-3
clone size: .
D gene: TRBD2
CDR3 protein: CASSVSGLAFEDTQYF
CDR3 DNA: TGTGCCAGCAGCGTTTCGGGACTAGCGTTCGAAGATACGCAGTATTTT

V gene: TRBV5-4
CDR3 length: 13
J gene: TRBJ2-1
clone size: .
D gene: .
CDR3 protein: CASSSILSEEQFF
CDR3 DNA: TGTGCCAGCAGCTCTATATTATCGGAGGAGCAGTTCTTC

V gene: TRBV28
CDR3 length: 11
J gene: TRBJ1-1
clone size: .
D gene: .
CDR3 protein: CASSLFSEAFF
CDR3 DNA: TGTGCCAGCAGTTTATTCTCTGAAGCTTTCTTT

V gene: TRBV2
CDR3 length: 13
J gene: TRBJ1-5
clone size: .
D gene: .
CDR3 protein: CASSVPGDQPQHF
CDR3 DNA: TGTGCCAGCAGTGTGCCGGGAGATCAGCCCCAGCATTTT

V gene: TRBV27
CDR3 length: 15
J gene: TRBJ2-7
clone size: .
D gene: TRBD1
CDR3 protein: CASSPPGQGWSEQYF
CDR3 DNA: TGTGCCAGCAGTCCCCCAGGACAGGGCTGGTCCGAGCAGTACTTC

V gene: TRBV7-6
CDR3 length: 13
J gene: TRBJ1-1
clone size: .
D gene: .
CDR3 protein: CASSLAGDTEAFF
CDR3 DNA: TGTGCCAGCAGCTTAGCAGGGGACACTGAAGCTTTCTTT

V gene: TRBV5-1
CDR3 length: 14
J gene: TRBJ1-3
clone size: .
D gene: .
CDR3 protein: CASSLGGRRNTIYF
CDR3 DNA: TGCGCCAGCAGCTTGGGAGGGAGAAGAAACACCATATATTTT

V gene: TRBV4-1
CDR3 length: 18
J gene: TRBJ2-7
clone size: .
D gene: .
CDR3 protein: CASSQREGFEGRTYEQYF
CDR3 DNA: TGCGCCAGCAGCCAAAGAGAGGGCTTCGAGGGCCGTACCTACGAGCAGTACTTC

V gene: TRBV30
CDR3 length: 12
J gene: TRBJ2-7
clone size: .
D gene: .
CDR3 protein: CAWSYGAYEQYF
CDR3 DNA: TGTGCCTGGAGTTACGGGGCCTACGAGCAGTACTTC

V gene: TRBV4-1
CDR3 length: 17
J gene: TRBJ2-2
clone size: .
D gene: .
CDR3 protein: CASSQVIREANTGELFF
CDR3 DNA: TGCGCCAGCAGCCAAGTTATCAGGGAGGCAAACACCGGGGAGCTGTTTTTT

V gene: TRBV2
CDR3 length: 14
J gene: TRBJ2-1
clone size: .
D gene: TRBD1
CDR3 protein: CASSTDRGLNEQFF
CDR3 DNA: TGTGCCAGCAGCACAGACAGGGGGCTCAATGAGCAGTTCTTC

V gene: TRBV4-1
CDR3 length: 15
J gene: TRBJ2-5
clone size: .
D gene: TRBD2
CDR3 protein: CASSYSGRAWETQYF
CDR3 DNA: TGCGCCAGCAGTTATAGCGGGAGGGCCTGGGAGACCCAGTACTTC

V gene: TRBV18
CDR3 length: 15
J gene: TRBJ2-3
clone size: .
D gene: TRBD2
CDR3 protein: CASSPPSGAADTQYF
CDR3 DNA: TGTGCCAGCTCACCACCCAGCGGGGCCGCAGATACGCAGTATTTT

V gene: TRBV7-8
CDR3 length: 15
J gene: TRBJ2-7
clone size: .
D gene: TRBD1
CDR3 protein: CASSSRDRSSYEQYF
CDR3 DNA: TGTGCCAGCAGCTCGCGGGACAGGAGCTCCTACGAGCAGTACTTC

V gene: TRBV7-8
CDR3 length: 14
J gene: TRBJ2-1
clone size: once
D gene: TRBD1
CDR3 protein: CASSPIPPRGEQFF
CDR3 DNA: TGTGCCAGCAGCCCCATTCCCCCCAGGGGGGAGCAGTTCTTC

V gene: TRBV27
CDR3 length: 15
J gene: TRBJ2-1
clone size: .
D gene: .
CDR3 protein: CASSLGQGTYNEQFF
CDR3 DNA: TGTGCCAGCAGTTTGGGGCAGGGGACCTACAATGAGCAGTTCTTC

V gene: TRBV27
CDR3 length: 15
J gene: TRBJ2-2
clone size: .
D gene: .
CDR3 protein: CASRLTGSNTGELFF
CDR3 DNA: TGTGCCAGCAGATTAACAGGGTCGAACACCGGGGAGCTGTTTTTT

V gene: TRBV7-9
CDR3 length: 16
J gene: TRBJ1-1
clone size: .
D gene: .
CDR3 protein: CASSSQRGHKNTEAFF
CDR3 DNA: TGTGCCAGCAGCTCCCAAAGGGGACACAAGAACACTGAAGCTTTCTTT

V gene: TRBV4-2
CDR3 length: 15
J gene: TRBJ2-5
clone size: .
D gene: .
CDR3 protein: CASSQGATRAPAQYF
CDR3 DNA: TGTGCCAGCAGCCAAGGTGCGACTCGAGCCCCGGCCCAGTACTTC

V gene: TRBV27
CDR3 length: 15
J gene: TRBJ2-3
clone size: .
D gene: .
CDR3 protein: CASSMSRGGTDTQYF
CDR3 DNA: TGTGCCAGCAGCATGTCAAGGGGTGGGACAGATACGCAGTATTTT

V gene: TRBV19
CDR3 length: 14
J gene: TRBJ2-5
clone size: .
D gene: TRBD1
CDR3 protein: CASSSQGAVETQYF
CDR3 DNA: TGTGCCAGTAGTTCCCAGGGGGCAGTGGAGACCCAGTACTTC

V gene: TRBV6-1
CDR3 length: 14
J gene: TRBJ2-4
clone size: .
D gene: .
CDR3 protein: CASNDPGAKNIQYF
CDR3 DNA: TGTGCCAGCAATGACCCGGGGGCCAAAAACATTCAGTACTTC

V gene: TRBV2
CDR3 length: 12
J gene: TRBJ2-7
clone size: .
D gene: TRBD2
CDR3 protein: CASSGAGDEQYF
CDR3 DNA: TGTGCCAGCAGTGGGGCGGGGGACGAGCAGTACTTC

V gene: TRBV6-4
CDR3 length: 16
J gene: TRBJ1-2
clone size: .
D gene: .
CDR3 protein: CASSDSPEEAIYGYTF
CDR3 DNA: TGTGCCAGCAGTGACTCCCCGGAGGAGGCGATCTATGGCTACACCTTC

V gene: TRBV5-4
CDR3 length: 15
J gene: TRBJ2-2
clone size: .
D gene: TRBD2
CDR3 protein: CASRPGGRYTGELFF
CDR3 DNA: TGTGCCAGCAGACCGGGAGGGCGGTACACCGGGGAGCTGTTTTTT

V gene: TRBV25-1
CDR3 length: 15
J gene: TRBJ2-4
clone size: .
D gene: .
CDR3 protein: CASSEFRDRGDIQYF
CDR3 DNA: TGTGCCAGCAGTGAATTCCGGGATCGAGGCGACATTCAGTACTTC

V gene: TRBV6-4
CDR3 length: 19
J gene: TRBJ2-7
clone size: few
D gene: TRBD1
CDR3 protein: CASSQHRGRRVHTSYEQYF
CDR3 DNA: TGTGCCAGCAGTCAACACAGGGGGCGTAGGGTCCACACCTCCTACGAGCAGTACTTC

V gene: TRBV5-1
CDR3 length: 15
J gene: TRBJ2-7
clone size: .
D gene: .
CDR3 protein: CASSDPRGFPYEQYF
CDR3 DNA: TGCGCCAGCAGCGACCCCCGGGGGTTCCCCTACGAGCAGTACTTC

V gene: TRBV19
CDR3 length: 16
J gene: TRBJ2-6
clone size: once
D gene: .
CDR3 protein: CASSSPHRSGANVLTF
CDR3 DNA: TGTGCCAGTAGTTCTCCCCACAGATCGGGGGCCAACGTCCTGACTTTC

V gene: TRBV10-1
CDR3 length: 13
J gene: TRBJ2-3
clone size: .
D gene: TRBD2
CDR3 protein: CASSTYIAGTQYF
CDR3 DNA: TGCGCCAGTTCCACCTATATAGCGGGGACGCAGTATTTT

V gene: TRBV6-5
CDR3 length: 15
J gene: TRBJ1-6
clone size: .
D gene: .
CDR3 protein: CASSYSAMENSPLHF
CDR3 DNA: TGTGCCAGCAGTTACTCAGCTATGGAGAATTCACCCCTCCACTTT

V gene: TRBV9
CDR3 length: 15
J gene: TRBJ2-2
clone size: once
D gene: TRBD1
CDR3 protein: CASSAGTGFTGELFF
CDR3 DNA: TGTGCCAGCAGCGCCGGGACAGGGTTCACCGGGGAGCTGTTTTTT